This T cell receptor beta chain was found in a study of graft-versus-host responses after intestinal transplantation (TCRdb year 2021). Study-level background: Multivisceral, liver-intestinal, or isolated intestinal transplants were received by the recipients. All recipients received anti-thymocyte globulin induction followed by maintenance tacrolimus and steroids for about three years. After intestinal transplantation, graft-versus-host and host-versus-graft alloreactive T cell clones in the graft, circulation and bone marrow were tracked using bulk TCR-beta CDR3 sequencing. Alloreactive clones were identified by sequencing pre-transplant mixed lymphocyte reaction products and comparing them with unstimulated pre-transplant donor and recipient T cells. The cohort enrolled some 24 intestinal transplant recipients, one of whom was a retransplant, and a few patients without pretransplant specimens were excluded. Donor T cell macrochimerism was defined as a peak of at least 4% donor T cells among recipient peripheral blood mononuclear cells. Rather than going through the commercial service, samples from three later patients were sequenced in-house on an Illumina MiSeq and processed with MiXCR. The research as a whole found: GvH clones turned up in recipient bone marrow, with some appearing earlier in ileal mucosa or blood, a pattern consistent with an intestinal mucosal origin. Patients with donor T cell macrochimerism had high GvH to HvG T cell clonal ratios in their allografts. Peak levels of circulating GvH clones were associated with declines in HvG clones early after transplant. The conclusions were limited by the relatively low number and heterogeneity of the intestinal transplant patients.

Library generation was performed with the immunoSEQ multiplex PCR assay. For most patients, genomic DNA was isolated using the Qiagen DNeasy Blood and Tissue Kit and was shipped frozen to Adaptive Biotechnologies for TCR sequencing. Adaptive Biotechnologies carried out high-throughput TCR-beta CDR3 sequencing of genomic DNA for most patients. The study's own analysis went as follows. TCR sequencing data for approximately 17 patients were retrieved from Adaptive's ImmunoSEQ software; a few other patients were processed with MiXCR and VDJtools. To correct CD4 versus CD8 sorting errors, any sequence found in both subsets at a frequency ratio below 5:1 was removed. Because the origin of CDR3 nucleotide sequences shared between donor and recipient could not be assigned, those sequences were removed. Alloreactive clones required at least 2-fold expansion over unstimulated cells and minimum CFSE-low frequency of 0.002% (template counts) or 0.001% (read counts). Clones detected in sequenced pre-transplant spleen, lymph node, or MLR CFSE-low populations of the donor or recipient were defined as mappable. Cumulative frequency of alloreactive clones was calculated as a percentage of all sequences weighted by copy number. TCRdb provides this immuneACCESS table in a form limited to in-frame rearrangements. Some clones are lacking; in checked studies, under half of them reflect an unresolved V gene, and why the rest are absent is not known. That table is the source of V, J and clone size, and D and trimming were worked out from the DNA. In this sample the table shows roughly 110,000 clones, roughly 87% of which occur a single time. The biggest ten clones account for about 0.7% of the sample.

The time point label of this sample denotes: cells obtained before transplantation from donor or recipient. CD3+CD4+ and CD3+CD8+ populations were FACS-sorted from unstimulated pre-transplant donor and recipient cells taken from spleen or lymph nodes. On this clone itself: No antigen is known for it. The input lacks base qualities; no much larger clone sits a single base away.

Per the germline V gene (reference sequence), SGHNT is the CDR1 and YYREEE is the CDR2. V ends up 4 bases short and J 6 bases short, with an unmatched junction base count of 14. The CDR3 goes from the cysteine to the phenylalanine over 17 residues. Only the CDR3 part of the read is kept: 51 bases, read in frame from the first base. The specimen comprised unstimulated CD4+ T cells sorted from spleen or lymph node cells, sampled before transplant. The sequence links TRBV5-4 to TRBJ2-3; 10 bases in the junction line up with TRBD2. The clonotype was recovered from a human donor who was the organ donor for an intestinal transplant. The sequence in DNA is TGTGCCAGCAGCCCTAGCGGGAGTTTGTTTTCTATCGATACGCAGTATTTT. Its amino acids are CASSPSGSLFSIDTQYF.